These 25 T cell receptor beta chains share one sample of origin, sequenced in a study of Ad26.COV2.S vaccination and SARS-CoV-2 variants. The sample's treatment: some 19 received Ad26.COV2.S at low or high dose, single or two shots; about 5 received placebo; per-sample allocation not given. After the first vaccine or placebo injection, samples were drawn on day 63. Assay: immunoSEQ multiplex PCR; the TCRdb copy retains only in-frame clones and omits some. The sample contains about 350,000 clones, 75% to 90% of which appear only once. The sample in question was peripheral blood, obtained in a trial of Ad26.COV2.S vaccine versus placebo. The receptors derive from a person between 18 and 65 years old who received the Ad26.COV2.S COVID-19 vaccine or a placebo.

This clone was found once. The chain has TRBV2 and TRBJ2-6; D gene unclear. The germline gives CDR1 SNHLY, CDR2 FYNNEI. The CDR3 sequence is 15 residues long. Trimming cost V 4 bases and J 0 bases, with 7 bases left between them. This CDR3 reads CASSGVRSGANVLTF. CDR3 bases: TGTGCCAGCAGTGGAGTCCGCTCTGGGGCCAACGTCCTGACTTTC. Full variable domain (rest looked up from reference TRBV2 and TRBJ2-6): EPEVTQTPSHQVTQMGQEVILRCVPISNHLYFYWYRQILGQKVEFLVSFYNNEISEKSEIFDDQFSVERPDGSNFTLKIRSTKLEDSAMYFCASSGVRSGANVLTFGAGSRLTVL.

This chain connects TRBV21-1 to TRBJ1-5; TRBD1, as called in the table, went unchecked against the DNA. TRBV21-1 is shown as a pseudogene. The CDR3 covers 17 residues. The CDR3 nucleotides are TGTGCCAGCAGCAAAGATACAGGGCGCTGTAGCAATCAGCCCCAGCATTTT. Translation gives CASSKDTGRCSNQPQHF.

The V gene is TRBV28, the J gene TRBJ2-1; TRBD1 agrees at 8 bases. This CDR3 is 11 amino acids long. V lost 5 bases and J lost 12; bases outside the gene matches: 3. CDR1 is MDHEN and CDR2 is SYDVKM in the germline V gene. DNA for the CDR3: TGTGCCAGCAGTACCGACAGGGGGCAGTTCTTC. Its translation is CASSTDRGQFF.

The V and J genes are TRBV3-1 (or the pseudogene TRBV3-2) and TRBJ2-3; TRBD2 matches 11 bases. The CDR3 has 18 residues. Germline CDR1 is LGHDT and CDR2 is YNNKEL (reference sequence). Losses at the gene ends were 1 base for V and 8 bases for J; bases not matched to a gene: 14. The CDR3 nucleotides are TGTGCCAGCAGCCAAGCGGGGCTAGCGGGGGGCCGGTTAGGTACGCAGTATTTT. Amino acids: CASSQAGLAGGRLGTQYF.

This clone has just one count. The CDR3 DNA reads TGCGCCAGCAGCTTGAATTCCCCGGACACCATATATTTT. As protein: CASSLNSPDTIYF. The chain combines TRBV5-1 with TRBJ1-3; no firm D call. The V end was cut by 1 base, the J end by 8 bases, with 10 bases between. The CDR3 runs 13 residues. Per the germline V gene, CDR1 is SGHRS and CDR2 is YFSETQ.

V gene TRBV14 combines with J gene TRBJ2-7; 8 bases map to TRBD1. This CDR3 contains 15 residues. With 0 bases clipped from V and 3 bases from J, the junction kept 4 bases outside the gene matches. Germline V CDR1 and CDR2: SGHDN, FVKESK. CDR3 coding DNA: TGTGCCAGCAGCCAAGACAGGGGGCGCTTCTACGAGCAGTACTTC. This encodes CASSQDRGRFYEQYF.

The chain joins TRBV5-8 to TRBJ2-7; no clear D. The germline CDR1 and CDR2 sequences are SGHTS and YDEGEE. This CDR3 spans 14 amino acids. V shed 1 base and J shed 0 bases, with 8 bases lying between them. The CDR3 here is CASSLSVTSYEQYF. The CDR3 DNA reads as TGTGCCAGCAGCTTGTCGGTCACCTCCTACGAGCAGTACTTC.

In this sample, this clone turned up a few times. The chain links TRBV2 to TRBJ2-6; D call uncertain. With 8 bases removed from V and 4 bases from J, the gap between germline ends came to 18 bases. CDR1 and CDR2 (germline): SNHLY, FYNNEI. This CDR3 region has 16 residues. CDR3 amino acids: CASRLEPDTGANVLTF. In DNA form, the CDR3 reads TGTGCCAGCCGTTTGGAGCCCGACACAGGGGCCAACGTCCTGACTTTC.

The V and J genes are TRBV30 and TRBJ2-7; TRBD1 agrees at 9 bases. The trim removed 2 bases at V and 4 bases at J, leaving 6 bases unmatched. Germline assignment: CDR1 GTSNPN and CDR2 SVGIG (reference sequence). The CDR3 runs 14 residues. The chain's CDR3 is CAWSRDRVTYEQYF. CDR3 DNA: TGTGCCTGGAGTCGGGACAGGGTGACGTACGAGCAGTACTTC.

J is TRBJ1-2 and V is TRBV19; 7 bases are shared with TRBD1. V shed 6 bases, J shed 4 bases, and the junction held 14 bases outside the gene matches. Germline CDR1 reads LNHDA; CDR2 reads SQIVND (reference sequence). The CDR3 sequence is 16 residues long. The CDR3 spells CASRNSGQVGSYGYTF. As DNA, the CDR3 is TGTGCCAGTAGGAACTCCGGACAGGTCGGCTCCTATGGCTACACCTTC.

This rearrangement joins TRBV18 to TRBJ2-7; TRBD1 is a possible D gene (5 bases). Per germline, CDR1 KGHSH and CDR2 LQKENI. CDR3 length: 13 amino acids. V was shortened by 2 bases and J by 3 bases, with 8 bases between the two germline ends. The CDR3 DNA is TGTGCCAGCTCACCAGGGGCCGGCTACGAGCAGTACTTC. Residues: CASSPGAGYEQYF.

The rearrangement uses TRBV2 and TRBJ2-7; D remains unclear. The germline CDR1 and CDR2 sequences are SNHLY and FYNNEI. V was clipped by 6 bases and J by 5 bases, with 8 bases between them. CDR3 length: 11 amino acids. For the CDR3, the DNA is TGTGCCAGCAGGACACGGGACGAGCAGTACTTC. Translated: CASRTRDEQYF.

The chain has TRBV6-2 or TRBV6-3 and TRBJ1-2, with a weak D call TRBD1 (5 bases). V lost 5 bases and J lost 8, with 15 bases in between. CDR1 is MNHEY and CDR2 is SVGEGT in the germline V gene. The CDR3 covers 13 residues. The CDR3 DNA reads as TGTGCCAGCAGTCCATCAGGGTTGAGGGGCTACACCTTC. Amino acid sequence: CASSPSGLRGYTF.

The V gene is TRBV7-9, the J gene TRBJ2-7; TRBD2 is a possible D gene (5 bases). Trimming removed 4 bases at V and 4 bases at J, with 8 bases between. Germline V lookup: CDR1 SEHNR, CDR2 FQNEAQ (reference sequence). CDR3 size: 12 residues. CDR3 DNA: TGTGCCAGCAGCTCGACTAATTACGAGCAGTACTTC. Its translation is CASSSTNYEQYF.

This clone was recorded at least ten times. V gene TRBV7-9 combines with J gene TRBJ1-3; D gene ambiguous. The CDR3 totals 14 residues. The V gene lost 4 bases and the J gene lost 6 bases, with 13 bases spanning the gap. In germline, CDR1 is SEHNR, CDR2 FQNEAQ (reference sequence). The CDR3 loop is CASSSPGLSNTIYF. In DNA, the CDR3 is TGTGCCAGCAGCTCTCCAGGTTTGTCAAACACCATATATTTT.

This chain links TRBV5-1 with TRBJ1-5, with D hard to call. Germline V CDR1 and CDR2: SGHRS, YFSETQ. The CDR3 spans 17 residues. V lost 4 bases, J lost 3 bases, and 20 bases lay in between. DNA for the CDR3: TGCGCCAGCAGCCTGGCGACCCGGACGCTGCTCAATCAGCCCCAGCATTTT. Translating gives CASSLATRTLLNQPQHF.

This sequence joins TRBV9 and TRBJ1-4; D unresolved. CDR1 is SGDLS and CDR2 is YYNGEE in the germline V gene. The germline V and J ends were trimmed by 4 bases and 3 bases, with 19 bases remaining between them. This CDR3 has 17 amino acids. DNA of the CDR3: TGTGCCAGCAGCATTACCGGGAGCCTCGAGGCTAATGAAAAACTGTTTTTT. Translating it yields CASSITGSLEANEKLFF.

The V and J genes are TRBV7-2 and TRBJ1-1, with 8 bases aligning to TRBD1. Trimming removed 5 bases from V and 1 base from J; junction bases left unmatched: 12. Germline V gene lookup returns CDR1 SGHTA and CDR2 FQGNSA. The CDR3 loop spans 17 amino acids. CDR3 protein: CASSPRTGWLGNTEAFF. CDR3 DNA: TGTGCCAGCAGCCCCCGGACAGGGTGGTTGGGGAACACTGAAGCTTTCTTT.

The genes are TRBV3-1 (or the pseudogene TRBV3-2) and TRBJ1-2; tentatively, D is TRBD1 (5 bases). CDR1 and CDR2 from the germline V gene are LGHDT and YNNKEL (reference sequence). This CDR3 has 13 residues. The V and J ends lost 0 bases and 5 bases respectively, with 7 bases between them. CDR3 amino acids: CASSQEAGYGYTF. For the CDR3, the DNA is TGTGCCAGCAGCCAAGAAGCAGGGTATGGCTACACCTTC.

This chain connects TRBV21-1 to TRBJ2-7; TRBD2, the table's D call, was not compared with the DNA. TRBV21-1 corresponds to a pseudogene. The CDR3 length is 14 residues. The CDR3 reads CASKRRGKAHEQYF. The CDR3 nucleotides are TGTGCCAGCAAAAGGAGAGGGAAGGCCCACGAGCAGTACTTC.

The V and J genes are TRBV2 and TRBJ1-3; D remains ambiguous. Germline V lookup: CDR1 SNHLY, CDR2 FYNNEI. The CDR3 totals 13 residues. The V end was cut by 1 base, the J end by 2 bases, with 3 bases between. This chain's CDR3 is CASSEVAGNTIYF. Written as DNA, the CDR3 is TGTGCCAGCAGTGAAGTCGCTGGAAACACCATATATTTT.

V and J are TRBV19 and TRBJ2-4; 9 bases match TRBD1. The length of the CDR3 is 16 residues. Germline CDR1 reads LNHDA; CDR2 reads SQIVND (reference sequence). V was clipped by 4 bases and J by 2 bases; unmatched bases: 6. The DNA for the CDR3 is TGTGCCAGTAGTAGAGTGGACAGGGGTACCAAAAACATTCAGTACTTC. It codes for CASSRVDRGTKNIQYF.

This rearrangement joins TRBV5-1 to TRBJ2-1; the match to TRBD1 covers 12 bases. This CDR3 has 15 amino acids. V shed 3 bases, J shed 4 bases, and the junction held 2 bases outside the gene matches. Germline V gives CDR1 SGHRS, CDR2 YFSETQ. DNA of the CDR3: TGCGCCAGCAGCTCGGGACAGGGGGCTTACAATGAGCAGTTCTTC. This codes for CASSSGQGAYNEQFF.

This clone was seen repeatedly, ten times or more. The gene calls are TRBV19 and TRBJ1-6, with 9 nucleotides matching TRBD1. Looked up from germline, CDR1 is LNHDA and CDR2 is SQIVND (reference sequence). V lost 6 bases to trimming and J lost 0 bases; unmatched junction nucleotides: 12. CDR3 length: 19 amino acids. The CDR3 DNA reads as TGTGCCAGTAGATCCGGGACAGGGCAATTCGGCTCCTATAATTCACCCCTCCACTTT. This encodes CASRSGTGQFGSYNSPLHF.

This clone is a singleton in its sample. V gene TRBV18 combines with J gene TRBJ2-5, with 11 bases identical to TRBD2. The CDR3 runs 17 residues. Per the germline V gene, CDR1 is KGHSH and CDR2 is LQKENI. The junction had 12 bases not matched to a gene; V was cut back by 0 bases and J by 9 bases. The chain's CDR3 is CASSPPVAGGPKGAQYF. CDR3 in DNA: TGTGCCAGCTCACCACCGGTAGCGGGAGGGCCCAAGGGGGCCCAGTACTTC.